The clone carrying this T cell receptor (beta chain) was found a few times. What it recognizes is unknown. CD8 cells regarded as naive lacked CD45RO, were positively chosen for CCR7, and omitted terminally differentiated effector memory CD45RA+ cells. Donors were Caucasian adults residing in Nashville, Tennessee, USA. V lost 2 bases to trimming and J lost 6 bases, with 6 bases between them. The CDR3 covers 12 residues. Germline CDR1 is MNHEY and CDR2 is SMNVEV (reference sequence). This sample stems from a study of shared clonotypes between healthy human individuals. Study-level points and caveats: The small donor group covered limited genetic and exposure diversity. In contrast to clonotypes shared by all four donors, non-shared clonotypes had lower generation probabilities. Among the subsets, naive ones generally showed larger estimated richness than memory ones.

Sequencing used immunoSEQ multiplex PCR; TCRdb keeps in-frame clones, though not all of them. The sample yields under 850,000 clones, around 93% seen once. The chain is built from TRBV27 and TRBJ2-3; D is undetermined. The sample was naive CD8+ T cells sorted from blood. This receptor was taken from a man aged 25 to 40 in good health. As DNA, the CDR3 is TGTGCCAGCAGTTTAAACCAGGATACGCAGTATTTT. This translates into CASSLNQDTQYF.